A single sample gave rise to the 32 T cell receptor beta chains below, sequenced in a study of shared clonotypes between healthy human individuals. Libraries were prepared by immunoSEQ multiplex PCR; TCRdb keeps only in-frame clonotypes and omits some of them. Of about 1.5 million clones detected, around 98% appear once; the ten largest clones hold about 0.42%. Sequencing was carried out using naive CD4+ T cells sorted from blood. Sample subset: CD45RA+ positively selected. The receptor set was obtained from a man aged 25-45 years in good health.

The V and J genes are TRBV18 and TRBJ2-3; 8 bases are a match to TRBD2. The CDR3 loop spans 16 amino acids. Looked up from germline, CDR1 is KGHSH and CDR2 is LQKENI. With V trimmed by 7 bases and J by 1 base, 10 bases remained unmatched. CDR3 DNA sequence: TGTGCCAGCTGCGGGGGAAGAGCGGGAGGCACAGATACGCAGTATTTT. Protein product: CASCGGRAGGTDTQYF.

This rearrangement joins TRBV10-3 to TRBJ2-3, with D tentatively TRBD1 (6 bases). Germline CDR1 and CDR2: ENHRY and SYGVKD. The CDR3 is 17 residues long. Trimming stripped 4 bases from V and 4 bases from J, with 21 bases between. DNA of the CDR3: TGTGCCATCAGTGGATGGTTCGGGCAGGGGACGGCAGATACGCAGTATTTT. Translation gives CAISGWFGQGTADTQYF.

For the CDR3, the DNA is TGTGCCAGTAGTCCCCGGGACACCGGGGAGCTGTTTTTT. It encodes CASSPRDTGELFF. The genes are TRBV19 and TRBJ2-2; the D is unclear. Germline loops: CDR1 LNHDA, CDR2 SQIVND (reference sequence). This CDR3 contains 13 residues. V was trimmed by 5 bases and J by 3 bases, leaving 7 bases between them.

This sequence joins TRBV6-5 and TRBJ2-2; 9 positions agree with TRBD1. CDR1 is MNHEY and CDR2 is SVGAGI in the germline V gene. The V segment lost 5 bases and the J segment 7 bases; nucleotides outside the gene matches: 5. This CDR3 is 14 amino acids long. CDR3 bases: TGTGCCAGCAGTACGGGACAGGGCATCGGGGAGCTGTTTTTT. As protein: CASSTGQGIGELFF.

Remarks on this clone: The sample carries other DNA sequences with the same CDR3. CDR3 sequence: CASSFVNTEAFF. CDR3 in DNA: TGTGCCAGCAGCTTCGTGAACACTGAAGCTTTCTTT. This sequence joins TRBV5-4 and TRBJ1-1, with D unclear. The germline V gene encodes CDR1 SGHNT and CDR2 YYREEE (reference sequence). The CDR3 totals 12 residues. V lost 2 bases to trimming and J lost 0 bases, with 2 bases between them.

The CDR3 DNA reads as TGTGCCAGCAGCGTAGCCCCCACAGGGGCCGAGCAGTTCTTC. Encoded protein: CASSVAPTGAEQFF. The chain joins TRBV9 to TRBJ2-1; TRBD1 aligns across 7 bases. CDR3 size: 14 residues. V shed 0 bases, J shed 10 bases, and the junction held 7 bases outside the gene matches. Germline V lookup: CDR1 SGDLS, CDR2 YYNGEE.

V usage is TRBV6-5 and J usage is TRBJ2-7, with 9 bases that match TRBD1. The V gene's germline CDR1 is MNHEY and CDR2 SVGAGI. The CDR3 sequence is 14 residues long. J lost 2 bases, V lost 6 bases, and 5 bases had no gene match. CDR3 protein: CASRYRDRAYEQYF. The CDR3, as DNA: TGTGCCAGCAGGTACCGGGACAGGGCCTACGAGCAGTACTTC.

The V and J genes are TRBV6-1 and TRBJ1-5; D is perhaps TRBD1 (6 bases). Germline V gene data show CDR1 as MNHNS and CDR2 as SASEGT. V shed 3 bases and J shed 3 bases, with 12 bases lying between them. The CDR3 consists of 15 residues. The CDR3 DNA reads TGTGCCAGCAGTGAGACACAGGGTCCCAATCAGCCCCAGCATTTT. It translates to CASSETQGPNQPQHF.

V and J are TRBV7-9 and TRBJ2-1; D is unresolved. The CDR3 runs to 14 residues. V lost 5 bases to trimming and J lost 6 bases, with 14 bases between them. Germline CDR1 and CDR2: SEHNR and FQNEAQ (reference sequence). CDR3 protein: CASSRPAPGNEQFF. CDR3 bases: TGTGCCAGCAGCCGCCCCGCCCCGGGCAATGAGCAGTTCTTC.

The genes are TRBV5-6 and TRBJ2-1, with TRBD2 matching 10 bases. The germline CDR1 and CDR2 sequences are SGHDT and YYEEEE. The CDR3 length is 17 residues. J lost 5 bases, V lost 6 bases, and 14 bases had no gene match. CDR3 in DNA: TGTGCCAGCATCACAGCCGGGACTAGCGATATACACAATGAGCAGTTCTTC. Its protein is CASITAGTSDIHNEQFF.

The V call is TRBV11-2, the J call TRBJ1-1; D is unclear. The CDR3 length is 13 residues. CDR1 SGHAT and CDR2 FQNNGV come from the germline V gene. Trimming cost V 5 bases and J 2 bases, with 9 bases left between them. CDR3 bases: TGTGCCAGCAGCATCCGACGAAACACTGAAGCTTTCTTT. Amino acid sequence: CASSIRRNTEAFF.

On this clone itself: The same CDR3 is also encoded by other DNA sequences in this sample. CDR3 protein: CASSLLQAEKLFF. The DNA for the CDR3 is TGTGCCAGCAGTTTATTACAGGCTGAAAAACTGTTTTTT. The V gene is TRBV28, the J gene TRBJ1-4, with D perhaps matching TRBD1 (5 bases). Trimming removed 1 base at V and 7 bases at J, with 7 bases between. The germline CDR1 and CDR2 sequences are MDHEN and SYDVKM. This CDR3 contains 13 residues.

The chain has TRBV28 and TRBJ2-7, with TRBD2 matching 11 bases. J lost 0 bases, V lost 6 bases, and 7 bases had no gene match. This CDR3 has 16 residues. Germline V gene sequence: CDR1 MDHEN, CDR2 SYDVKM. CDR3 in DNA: TGTGCCAGCAGACCACCTAGCGGGGGGAGCTCCTACGAGCAGTACTTC. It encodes CASRPPSGGSSYEQYF.

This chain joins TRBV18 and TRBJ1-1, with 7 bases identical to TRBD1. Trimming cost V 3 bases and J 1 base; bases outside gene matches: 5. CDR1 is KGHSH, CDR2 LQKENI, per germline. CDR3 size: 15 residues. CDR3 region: CASSPTGISNTEAFF. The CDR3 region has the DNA TGTGCCAGCTCACCGACAGGGATATCGAACACTGAAGCTTTCTTT.

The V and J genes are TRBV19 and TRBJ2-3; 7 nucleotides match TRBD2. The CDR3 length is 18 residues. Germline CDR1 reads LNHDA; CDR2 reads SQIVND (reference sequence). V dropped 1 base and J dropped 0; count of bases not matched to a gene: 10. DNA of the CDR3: TGTGCCAGTAGTATAGCTCTTACGGCTAGCGGCAGCACAGATACGCAGTATTTT. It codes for CASSIALTASGSTDTQYF.

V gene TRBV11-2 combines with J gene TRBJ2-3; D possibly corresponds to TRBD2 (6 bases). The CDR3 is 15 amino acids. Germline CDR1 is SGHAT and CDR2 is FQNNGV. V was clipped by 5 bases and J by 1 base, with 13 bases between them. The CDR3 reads CASSRVEGGTDTQYF. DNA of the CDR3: TGTGCCAGCAGCCGGGTGGAGGGAGGCACAGATACGCAGTATTTT.

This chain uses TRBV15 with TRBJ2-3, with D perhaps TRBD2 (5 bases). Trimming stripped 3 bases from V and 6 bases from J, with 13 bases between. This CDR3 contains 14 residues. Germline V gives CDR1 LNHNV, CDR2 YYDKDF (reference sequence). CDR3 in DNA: TGTGCCACCAGCAGGGAACTAGTGGGTGATACGCAGTATTTT. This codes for CATSRELVGDTQYF.

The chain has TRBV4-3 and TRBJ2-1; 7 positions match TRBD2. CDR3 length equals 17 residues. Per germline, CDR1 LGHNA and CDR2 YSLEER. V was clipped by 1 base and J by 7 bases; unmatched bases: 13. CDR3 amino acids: CASSQAPGGVGRNEQFF. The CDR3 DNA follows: TGCGCCAGCAGCCAAGCCCCGGGTGGGGTCGGGAGGAATGAGCAGTTCTTC.

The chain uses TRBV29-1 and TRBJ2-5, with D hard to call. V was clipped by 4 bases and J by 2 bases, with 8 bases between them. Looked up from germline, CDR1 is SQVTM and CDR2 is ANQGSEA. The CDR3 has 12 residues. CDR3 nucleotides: TGCAGCGTTGCGCCCGGGCAAGAGACCCAGTACTTC. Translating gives CSVAPGQETQYF.

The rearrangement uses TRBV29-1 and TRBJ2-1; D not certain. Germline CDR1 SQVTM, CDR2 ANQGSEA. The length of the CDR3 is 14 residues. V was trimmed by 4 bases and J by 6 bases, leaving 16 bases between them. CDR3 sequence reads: CSVVNRISRNEQFF. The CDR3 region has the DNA TGCAGCGTTGTAAATAGGATTAGCCGCAATGAGCAGTTCTTC.

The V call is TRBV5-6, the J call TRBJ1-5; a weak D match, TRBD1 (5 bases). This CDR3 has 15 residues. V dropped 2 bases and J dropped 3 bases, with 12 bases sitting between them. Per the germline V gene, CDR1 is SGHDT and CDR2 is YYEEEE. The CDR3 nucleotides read TGTGCCAGCAGCTTCTGGCAGGGAGACAATCAGCCCCAGCATTTT. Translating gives CASSFWQGDNQPQHF.

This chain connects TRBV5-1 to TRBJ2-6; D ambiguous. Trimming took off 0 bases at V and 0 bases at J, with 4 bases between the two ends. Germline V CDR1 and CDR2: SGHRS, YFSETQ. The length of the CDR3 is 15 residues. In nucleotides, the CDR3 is TGCGCCAGCAGCTTGGACCTCTCTGGGGCCAACGTCCTGACTTTC. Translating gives CASSLDLSGANVLTF. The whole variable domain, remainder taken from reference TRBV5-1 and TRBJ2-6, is KAGVTQTPRYLIKTRGQQVTLSCSPISGHRSVSWYQQTPGQGLQFLFEYFSETQRNKGNFPGRFSGRQFSNSRSEMNVSTLELGDSALYLCASSLDLSGANVLTFGAGSRLTVL.

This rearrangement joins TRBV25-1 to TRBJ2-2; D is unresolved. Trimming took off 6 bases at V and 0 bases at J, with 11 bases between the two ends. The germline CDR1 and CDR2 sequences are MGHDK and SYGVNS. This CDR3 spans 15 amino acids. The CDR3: CASSRNIPNTGELFF. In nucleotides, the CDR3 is TGTGCCAGCAGCAGAAACATCCCGAACACCGGGGAGCTGTTTTTT.

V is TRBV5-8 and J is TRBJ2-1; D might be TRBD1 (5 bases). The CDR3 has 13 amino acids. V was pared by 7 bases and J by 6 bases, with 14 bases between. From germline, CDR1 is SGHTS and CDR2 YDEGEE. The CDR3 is CASGGAWGNEQFF. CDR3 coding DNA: TGTGCCAGCGGTGGGGCCTGGGGCAATGAGCAGTTCTTC. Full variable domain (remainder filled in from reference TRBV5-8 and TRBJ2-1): EAGVTQSPTHLIKTRGQQATLRCSPISGHTSVYWYQQALGLGLQFLLWYDEGEERNRGNFPPRFSGRQFPNYSSELNVNALELEDSALYLCASGGAWGNEQFFGPGTRLTVL.

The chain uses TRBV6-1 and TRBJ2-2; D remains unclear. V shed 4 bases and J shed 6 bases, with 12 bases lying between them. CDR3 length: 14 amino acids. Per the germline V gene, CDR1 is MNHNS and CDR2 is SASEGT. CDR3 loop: CASSGVRGPGELFF. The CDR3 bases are TGTGCCAGCAGTGGGGTCCGAGGCCCCGGGGAGCTGTTTTTT.

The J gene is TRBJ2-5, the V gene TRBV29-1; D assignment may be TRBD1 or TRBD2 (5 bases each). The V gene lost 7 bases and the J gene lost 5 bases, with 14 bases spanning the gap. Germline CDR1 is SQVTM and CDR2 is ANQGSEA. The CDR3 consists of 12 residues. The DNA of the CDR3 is TGCAGCGCCGCGAGGGGTGGCGAGACCCAGTACTTC. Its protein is CSAARGGETQYF.

The DNA of the CDR3 is TGTGCCAGCAGCTTAGTAACAGGTGTGGAGACCCAGTACTTC. Its translation: CASSLVTGVETQYF. The chain is built from TRBV7-9 and TRBJ2-5; maybe TRBD1 (5 bases). The CDR3 has 14 residues. Germline loops: CDR1 SEHNR, CDR2 FQNEAQ (reference sequence). Trimming shortened V by 1 base and J by 5 bases, and 11 bases separated the two germline ends. Variable domain in full (rest from reference TRBV7-9 and TRBJ2-5): DTGVSQNPRHKITKRGQNVTFRCDPISEHNRLYWYRQTLGQGPEFLTYFQNEAQLEKSRLLSDRFSAERPKGSFSTLEIQRTEQGDSAMYLCASSLVTGVETQYFGPGTRLLVL.

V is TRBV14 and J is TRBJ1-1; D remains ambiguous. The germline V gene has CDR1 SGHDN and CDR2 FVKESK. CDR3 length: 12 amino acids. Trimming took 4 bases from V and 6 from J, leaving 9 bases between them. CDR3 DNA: TGTGCCAGCAGCCTTGGGCGCGCTGAAGCTTTCTTT. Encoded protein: CASSLGRAEAFF.

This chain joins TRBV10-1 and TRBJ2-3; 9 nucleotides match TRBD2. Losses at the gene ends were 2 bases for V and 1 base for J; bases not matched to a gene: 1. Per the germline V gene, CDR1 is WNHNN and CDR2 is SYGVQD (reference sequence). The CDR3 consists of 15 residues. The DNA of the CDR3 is TGCGCCAGCAGTGAGAGGACTAGCGGCACAGATACGCAGTATTTT. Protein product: CASSERTSGTDTQYF.

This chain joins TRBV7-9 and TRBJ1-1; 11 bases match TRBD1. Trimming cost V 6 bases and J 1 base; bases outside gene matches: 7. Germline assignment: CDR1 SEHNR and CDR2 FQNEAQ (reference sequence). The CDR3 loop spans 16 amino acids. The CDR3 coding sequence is TGTGCCAGCAGAATAGGACAGGGGGCTCCGAACACTGAAGCTTTCTTT. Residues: CASRIGQGAPNTEAFF.

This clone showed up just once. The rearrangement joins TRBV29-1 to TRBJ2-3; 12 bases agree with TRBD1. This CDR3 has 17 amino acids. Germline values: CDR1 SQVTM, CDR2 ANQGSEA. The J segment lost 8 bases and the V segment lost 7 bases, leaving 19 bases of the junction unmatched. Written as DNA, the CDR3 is TGCAGCGCCGGGACAGGGGGCGAGATTATTACAGGCGGTACGCAGTATTTT. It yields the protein CSAGTGGEIITGGTQYF.

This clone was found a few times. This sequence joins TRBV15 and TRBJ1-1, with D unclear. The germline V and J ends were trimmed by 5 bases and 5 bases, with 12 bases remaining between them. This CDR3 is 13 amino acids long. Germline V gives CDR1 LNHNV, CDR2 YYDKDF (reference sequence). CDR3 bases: TGTGCCACCAGCGGGCGTCTGGGGACTGAAGCTTTCTTT. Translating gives CATSGRLGTEAFF.